This passage covers 3 T cell receptor beta chains from one sample sequenced in a study of T cell changes during pregnancy in multiple sclerosis. TCRdb keeps only in-frame clones here, not all; method: immunoSEQ multiplex PCR. The table lists tens of thousands of clones, around 94% of them singletons. This sample comprised peripheral blood, obtained after pregnancy. These receptors originate from a female donor with multiple sclerosis, enrolled in a pregnancy study.

The chain employs TRBV29-1 and TRBJ2-7, with D uncertain. Per the germline V gene, CDR1 is SQVTM and CDR2 is ANQGSEA. Trimming stripped 6 bases from V and 2 bases from J, with 8 bases between. The CDR3 contains 11 residues. CDR3 bases: TGCAGCGTACAAACAGCCTACGAGCAGTACTTC. Amino acids: CSVQTAYEQYF.

The chain links TRBV5-3 to TRBJ1-1; D is possibly TRBD1 (5 bases). TRBV5-3 carries the ORF label, with uncertain function. Trimming stripped 3 bases from V and 2 bases from J, with 14 bases between. CDR3 length equals 15 residues. As DNA, the CDR3 is TGTGCCAGAAGCTGGGGCGCGGGGCTTAACACTGAAGCTTTCTTT. It encodes CARSWGAGLNTEAFF.

The chain carries TRBV28 and TRBJ2-7; TRBD1 agrees at 7 bases. The germline V gene has CDR1 MDHEN and CDR2 SYDVKM. This CDR3 spans 15 amino acids. After removal of 8 bases from V and 2 bases from J, the junction contained 12 bases not matched to a gene. CDR3 protein: CASQPLAGGTYEQYF. The CDR3 DNA reads as TGTGCCAGCCAACCCTTGGCAGGGGGTACCTACGAGCAGTACTTC.